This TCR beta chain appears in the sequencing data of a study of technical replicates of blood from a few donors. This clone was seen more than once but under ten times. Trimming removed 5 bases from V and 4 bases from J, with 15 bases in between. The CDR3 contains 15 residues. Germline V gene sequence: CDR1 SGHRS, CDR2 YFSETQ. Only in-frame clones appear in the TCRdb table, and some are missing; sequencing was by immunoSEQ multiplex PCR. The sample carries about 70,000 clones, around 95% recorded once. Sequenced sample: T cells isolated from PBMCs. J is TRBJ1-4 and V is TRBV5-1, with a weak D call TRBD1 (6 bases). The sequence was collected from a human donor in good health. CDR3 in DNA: TGCGCCAGCAGTTTTTACGGACAGCTTAATGAAAAACTGTTTTTT. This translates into CASSFYGQLNEKLFF.